The 20 T cell receptor beta chains reported below all come from one sample, sequenced in a study of T cells in women clearing cervical HPV infection (dated by TCRdb to the late 2010s). To prepare the library, the immunoSEQ multiplex PCR assay was applied. In TCRdb, the immuneACCESS table is reduced to in-frame sequences with V and J assigned. These tables do not hold every clone; where another copy was compared, an unresolved V gene accounts for under half, and the others remain unexplained. This sample's clone table shows around 30,000 clones. The leading ten clones occupy roughly 6.8% of the sample. The sequencing sample was made of blood buffy coat. These receptors came from a woman aged 18-69 years with a cervical HPV16 infection that either progressed to CIN3+ or cleared (not recorded which).

On this clone: Sequencing ends 3 residues short of the CDR3 end; the germline J gene provides the rest. The V call is TRBV19, the J call TRBJ2-3; no clear D. Germline-derived CDR1 and CDR2 are LNHDA and SQIVND (reference sequence). The CDR3 spans 14 residues. CDR3: CASSMQSPQETQYF. CDR3 DNA (partial): TGTGCCAGTAGTATGCAAAGCCCCCAAGAGACG.

A note on this clone: The CDR3 end falls 3 residues outside the read, so it is completed with the germline J gene. The chain links TRBV20-1 to TRBJ1-2; no reliable D call. Looked up from germline, CDR1 is DFQATT and CDR2 is SNEGSKA (reference sequence). This CDR3 is 13 amino acids long. The V end was cut by 3 bases, the J end by 4 bases, with 12 bases between. The DNA read from the CDR3 is TGCAGTGCTAGCAAGGTGGAGGGCTATGGC. This translates into CSASKVEGYG. The full CDR3 protein is CSASKVEGYGYTF.

On this clone: The read comes to an end 3 residues before the CDR3 does, leaving the germline J gene to fill in the end. V usage is TRBV29-1 and J usage is TRBJ1-2; the D gene is possibly TRBD1 (5 bases). Germline lookup yields CDR1 SQVTM and CDR2 ANQGSEA. This CDR3 comprises 11 residues. CDR3 DNA, as far as it was read: TGCAGCGTCGGGGCCCGGGGGGGC. Translating it yields CSVGARGG. The full CDR3 reads CSVGARGGYTF.

Details on this clone: Sequencing ends 3 residues short of the CDR3 end; the germline J gene provides the rest. V gene TRBV2 combines with J gene TRBJ2-5, with a tentative D call TRBD2 (5 bases). Trimming shortened V by 10 bases and J by 0 bases, and 24 bases separated the two germline ends. Germline CDR1 and CDR2: SNHLY and FYNNEI. The CDR3 length is 17 residues. The sequenced CDR3 bases are TGTGCCACCTTAAAGAGCCTCGGGGTAGGCTACCAAGAGACC. Encoded protein: CATLKSLGVGYQET. The complete CDR3 protein is CATLKSLGVGYQETQYF.

Notes on this clone: The CDR3 extends 3 residues past the end of the read, so its final part is completed from the germline J gene. V usage is TRBV10-3 and J usage is TRBJ2-1; 7 nucleotides line up with TRBD2. CDR1 is ENHRY and CDR2 is SYGVKD in the germline V gene. J was trimmed by 6 bases and V by 0 bases; bases with no gene match: 8. The CDR3 totals 16 residues. CDR3 DNA, as far as it was read: TGTGCCATCAGTGAGTCGGTATCTAGCGGACTCAATGAG. It codes for CAISESVSSGLNE. In full, the CDR3 is CAISESVSSGLNEQFF.

As to this clone: The read finishes 3 residues shy of the CDR3 end, and the germline J gene is used to complete it. The chain has TRBV19 and TRBJ2-1; no firm D call. Deletions cut 3 bases from V and 3 bases from J, with 6 bases between. Germline V gene data show CDR1 as LNHDA and CDR2 as SQIVND (reference sequence). The length of the CDR3 is 13 residues. CDR3: CASSILGYNEQFF. Incomplete CDR3 DNA: TGTGCCAGTAGTATCCTCGGCTACAATGAG.

On this clone itself: The CDR3 is cut off 3 residues early in the read; its end comes from the germline J gene. The chain uses TRBV19 and TRBJ2-2; possible D gene TRBD2, 5 bases. This CDR3 contains 18 residues. Germline V gene lookup returns CDR1 LNHDA and CDR2 SQIVND (reference sequence). Trimming stripped 3 bases from V and 1 base from J, with 18 bases between. Incomplete CDR3 DNA: TGTGCCAGTAGTATGTTGGCGTCAGCGGCAGGGAACACCGGGGAG. Translation gives CASSMLASAAGNTGE. The whole CDR3 sequence reads CASSMLASAAGNTGELFF.

Concerning this clone itself: The read stops 3 residues short of the end of the CDR3; the missing end is completed from the germline J gene. The chain combines TRBV13 with TRBJ2-7, with 8 positions matching TRBD2. The CDR3 is made up of 17 amino acids. In germline, CDR1 is PRHDT, CDR2 FYEKMQ (reference sequence). V was pared by 5 bases and J by 3 bases, with 15 bases of the junction left unmatched. Incomplete CDR3 DNA: TGTGCCAGCAGCCCGCCCCGCGGGAGGACCGGCTACTACGAG. Its translation is CASSPPRGRTGYYE. The full CDR3 reads CASSPPRGRTGYYEQYF.

Note on this clone: The read finishes 3 residues shy of the CDR3 end, and the germline J gene is used to complete it. The chain employs TRBV7-9 and TRBJ1-6; D remains ambiguous. The CDR3 is made up of 15 amino acids. Trimming pared 4 bases from V and 4 bases from J, leaving 11 bases between. Per the germline V gene, CDR1 is SEHNR and CDR2 is FQNEAQ (reference sequence). The CDR3: CASSSAVRYNSPLHF. The covered CDR3 bases are TGTGCCAGCAGCTCAGCAGTGCGTTATAATTCACCC.

The sequenced CDR3 bases are TGTGCCAGCAGATTGACAGGGTTGGCCACTGAA. Its protein product is CASRLTGLATE. The CDR3 in its entirety is CASRLTGLATEAFF. V gene TRBV6-2 or TRBV6-3 combines with J gene TRBJ1-1; 7 nucleotides match TRBD1. The observed sequence ends 3 residues before the CDR3 terminus, with the missing tail filled in from the germline J gene. The junction had 8 bases not matched to a gene; V was cut back by 6 bases and J by 4 bases. This CDR3 has 14 residues. Germline assignment: CDR1 MNHEY and CDR2 SVGEGT.

This clone is deemed medium-sized by its frequency. Sequencing ends 3 residues short of the CDR3 end; the germline J gene provides the rest. J is TRBJ2-3 and V is TRBV29-1; a weak D match, TRBD1 (6 bases). There are 13 residues in the CDR3. Trimming removed 4 bases at V and 4 bases at J, with 12 bases between. In germline, CDR1 is SQVTM, CDR2 ANQGSEA. CDR3: CSVVLTGSDTQYF. CDR3 DNA (partial): TGCAGCGTTGTACTCACAGGGTCAGATACG.

A word on this clone: The read falls 3 residues short of the CDR3 end, and the missing part is taken from the germline J gene. The chain combines TRBV20-1 with TRBJ2-7; weak D call: TRBD2 (5 bases). The germline CDR1 and CDR2 sequences are DFQATT and SNEGSKA (reference sequence). Trimming cost V 6 bases and J 2 bases, with 11 bases left between them. This CDR3 spans 12 amino acids. The CDR3 region is CSARTGTYEQYF. The sequenced CDR3 bases are TGCAGTGCCAGGACTGGGACCTACGAG.

With respect to this clone: The CDR3 end is not reached by the read, which stops 3 residues before it; the germline J gene fills it in. The V gene is TRBV2, the J gene TRBJ2-5, with a tentative D call TRBD1 (7 bases). Per germline, CDR1 SNHLY and CDR2 FYNNEI. The CDR3 has 14 residues. Trimming shortened V by 7 bases and J by 1 base, and 13 bases separated the two germline ends. The CDR3 loop reads CASTQGTGQETQYF. CDR3 DNA (partial): TGTGCCAGCACACAGGGGACTGGCCAAGAGACC.

In the case of this clone: The junction does not match germline at one end; this may be a read error. From the germline J gene comes the end of the CDR3, since the read stops 3 residues before it. This CDR3 is also generated by other DNA sequences in the sample. The V and J genes are TRBV20-1 and TRBJ1-3; 10 nucleotides line up with TRBD1. Germline-derived CDR1 and CDR2 are DFQATT and SNEGSKA (reference sequence). The CDR3 has 14 amino acids. The CDR3 sequence is CSATTGGSGNTIYF. The CDR3 DNA, read in part, is TGCAGTGCGACGACAGGGGGCTCTGGAAACACT.

As to this clone: The sequence runs out 3 residues before the end of the CDR3; the remainder is reconstructed from the germline J gene. The chain recombines TRBV11-2 with TRBJ2-7; possible D gene TRBD2, 7 bases. The CDR3 contains 14 residues. Trimming cost V 3 bases and J 5 bases, with 14 bases left between them. Germline values: CDR1 SGHAT, CDR2 FQNNGV. The CDR3 DNA, read in part, is TGTGCCAGCAGCTTTTCCGCGGGGGCGGACGAG. This sequence encodes CASSFSAGADE. The full CDR3 reads CASSFSAGADEQYF.

To note about this clone: The read ends 3 residues shy of where the CDR3 ends; the end is completed using the germline J gene. The chain has TRBV10-3 and TRBJ2-1; 11 bases line up with TRBD1. Germline trimming cut 6 bases from V and 7 bases from J; bases unmatched to any gene: 8. This CDR3 has 15 residues. Germline CDR1 reads ENHRY; CDR2 reads SYGVKD. The sequenced part of the CDR3 DNA is TGTGCCATCAGAATTGGGACAGGGGGTTCGAATGAG. Protein sequence: CAIRIGTGGSNE. The whole CDR3 protein is CAIRIGTGGSNEQFF.

For this clone: A read error may produce the germline difference seen at one junction end. The CDR3 extends 3 residues past the end of the read, so its final part is completed from the germline J gene. The same CDR3 can be traced to other DNA sequences in this sample. The chain has TRBV7-2 and TRBJ1-3, with D possibly matching TRBD1 (6 bases). The CDR3 runs 15 residues. Germline CDR1 is SGHTA and CDR2 is FQGNSA. CDR3 sequence: CASSPGQFLGNTIYF. CDR3 bases read: TGTGCCAGCAGCCCCGGACAGTTCCTTGGAAACACT. The entire variable domain, with the rest obtained from reference TRBV7-2 and TRBJ1-3, is as follows: GAGVSQSPSNKVTEKGKDVELRCDPISGHTALYWYRQSLGQGLEFLIYFQGNSAPDKSGLPSDRFSAERTGGSVSTLTIQRTQQEDSAVYLCASSPGQFLGNTIYFGEGSWLTVV.

Considering frequency, this clone is medium-sized. The CDR3 goes on 3 residues after the read ends, and that part is filled in from the germline J gene. The chain is built from TRBV5-5 and TRBJ1-2, with D hard to call. This CDR3 region has 14 residues. CDR1 and CDR2 (germline): SGHKS, YYEKEE (reference sequence). Trimming pared 1 base from V and 0 bases from J, leaving 7 bases between. CDR3 DNA, as far as it was read: TGTGCCAGCAGCTTGACAACCCCTAACTATGGC. Translated, it gives CASSLTTPNYG. The full-length CDR3 reads as CASSLTTPNYGYTF.

With regard to this clone: Read sequence stops 3 residues before the CDR3 end, and the germline J gene provides the missing end. The V call is TRBV7-3, the J call TRBJ1-2; TRBD1 is a possible D gene (6 bases). The CDR3 length is 15 residues. The germline CDR1 and CDR2 sequences are SGHTA and FQGTGA. The CDR3 is CASSTAGGTHYDYTF. The part of the CDR3 DNA that was read is TGTGCCAGCAGCACCGCTGGAGGGACACACTACGAC.

About this clone: Read sequence stops 3 residues before the CDR3 end, and the germline J gene provides the missing end. The V call is TRBV5-1, the J call TRBJ1-4; the D gene is possibly TRBD1 (5 bases). Looked up from germline, CDR1 is SGHRS and CDR2 is YFSETQ. The CDR3 runs 15 residues. Trimming left V 4 bases short and J 4 bases short, with 14 bases between. The CDR3 loop is CASSPQAWINEKLFF. The DNA read from the CDR3 is TGCGCCAGCAGCCCACAGGCCTGGATTAATGAAAAA.